This T cell receptor beta chain was identified in a study of blood T cell repertoires in COVID-19. Study information: Acute and convalescent COVID-19 specimens originated in the United States, Italy and Spain. Sources were T cells, B-cell-depleted T cells, or PBMCs; the material itself was cDNA or gDNA.

The CDR3 is 14 residues long. The V and J ends lost 2 bases and 1 base, in that order; junction bases with no gene match: 0. The V gene's germline CDR1 is SGHDT and CDR2 YYEEEE. As originally analysed: By means of reference gene primer amplification, nucleated cell counts were estimated. This table comes from immunoSEQ multiplex PCR, and its TCRdb copy is limited to in-frame clones, with some not included. That table is the source of V, J and clone size, and D and trimming were worked out from the DNA. The sample records about 270,000 clones, roughly nine tenths being singletons. This TCR derives from a man aged 40-50 years with active or convalescent COVID-19. Sample: peripheral blood. V gene TRBV5-6 combines with J gene TRBJ1-5; 7 bases line up with TRBD1. The CDR3 protein is CASSLQGSNQPQHF. DNA for the CDR3: TGTGCCAGCAGCTTACAGGGGAGCAATCAGCCCCAGCATTTT.